Listed here are 27 T cell receptor beta chains from one sample, sequenced in a study of blood T cell repertoires in COVID-19. Sequencing used immunoSEQ multiplex PCR; TCRdb keeps in-frame clones, though not all of them. The sample has some 130,000 clones; 86% are singletons. The specimen was peripheral blood. All receptors come from a woman in her seventies with COVID-19, enrolled during active disease.

This clone was detected a few times. The rearrangement joins TRBV24-1 to TRBJ1-5; D gene unclear. The germline V gene has CDR1 KGHDR and CDR2 SFDVKD. The V gene lost 1 base and the J gene lost 5 bases, with 5 bases spanning the gap. The CDR3 is 13 amino acids. In DNA, the CDR3 is TGTGCCACCAGTGATTTTGGAGATCAGCCCCAGCATTTT. Amino acid sequence: CATSDFGDQPQHF.

The V and J genes are TRBV5-5 and TRBJ1-2; 8 bases agree with TRBD1. The length of the CDR3 is 17 residues. Trimming removed 3 bases from V and 8 bases from J; junction bases left unmatched: 18. Per germline, CDR1 SGHKS and CDR2 YYEKEE (reference sequence). The CDR3 sequence is CASSYGQGIYKLSGYTF. Here the CDR3 DNA reads TGTGCCAGCAGCTACGGACAGGGCATATACAAATTATCGGGCTACACCTTC.

The chain carries TRBV29-1 and TRBJ2-5; TRBD1 agrees at 7 bases. The CDR3 runs to 16 residues. Trimming at V came to 5 bases and at J to 0 bases, leaving 12 bases not matched to a gene. CDR1 is SQVTM and CDR2 is ANQGSEA in the germline V gene. The DNA for the CDR3 is TGCAGCGTTCATAAACAGGGGCCTAGTTACCAAGAGACCCAGTACTTC. Protein product: CSVHKQGPSYQETQYF.

The chain combines TRBV10-2 with TRBJ2-2; 8 nucleotides agree with TRBD2. Trimming cost V 4 bases and J 6 bases; bases outside gene matches: 4. This CDR3 has 14 residues. Looked up from germline, CDR1 is WSHSY and CDR2 is SAAADI. The CDR3 spells CASSGEAGAGELFF. CDR3 in DNA: TGCGCCAGCAGTGGGGAAGCGGGGGCCGGGGAGCTGTTTTTT.

The chain carries TRBV2 and TRBJ2-2; TRBD2 matches at 7 bases. Per the germline V gene, CDR1 is SNHLY and CDR2 is FYNNEI. V was pared by 10 bases and J by 3 bases, with 11 bases of the junction left unmatched. The CDR3 consists of 15 residues. The CDR3 reads CATGGAGLYTGELFF. The CDR3 DNA sequence: TGTGCCACCGGAGGAGCGGGGCTTTACACCGGGGAGCTGTTTTTT.

The chain couples TRBV27 to TRBJ2-4; D might be TRBD1 (5 bases). CDR1 and CDR2 (germline): MNHEY, SMNVEV (reference sequence). V was cut by 0 bases and J by 2 bases, with 23 bases left in between. The CDR3 contains 20 residues. CDR3 sequence: CASSLSRAAKGWLSKNIQYF. The CDR3 coding sequence is TGTGCCAGCAGTTTATCACGGGCAGCAAAGGGGTGGCTGTCCAAAAACATTCAGTACTTC.

CDR3 in amino acids: CASSLVSGTGNYEQYF. CDR3 DNA sequence: TGTGCCAGCAGCTTAGTGTCCGGGACAGGGAACTACGAGCAGTACTTC. The V and J genes are TRBV7-9 and TRBJ2-7; TRBD1 aligns across 9 bases. V lost 1 base, J lost 3 bases, and 7 bases stayed unmatched. This CDR3 is 16 amino acids long. Germline V gene data show CDR1 as SEHNR and CDR2 as FQNEAQ (reference sequence).

This clone was detected only once. The chain couples TRBV5-4 to TRBJ1-2, with a tentative D call TRBD1 (5 bases). The V end was cut by 4 bases, the J end by 7 bases, with 20 bases between. The CDR3 has 15 residues. CDR1 is SGHNT, CDR2 YYREEE, per germline (reference sequence). The CDR3 reads CASSLREGRSGGYTF. The CDR3 DNA sequence: TGTGCCAGCAGCCTGCGGGAGGGGAGATCGGGTGGCTACACCTTC.

The rearrangement uses TRBV2 and TRBJ1-1; a possible D gene is TRBD1 (6 bases). CDR3 length: 14 amino acids. Trimming stripped 3 bases from V and 3 bases from J, with 11 bases between. Germline assignment: CDR1 SNHLY and CDR2 FYNNEI. As DNA, the CDR3 is TGTGCCAGCAGTGAGAGGGGGATCTACACTGAAGCTTTCTTT. Encoded protein: CASSERGIYTEAFF. Full variable domain (missing parts from reference TRBV2 and TRBJ1-1): EPEVTQTPSHQVTQMGQEVILRCVPISNHLYFYWYRQILGQKVEFLVSFYNNEISEKSEIFDDQFSVERPDGSNFTLKIRSTKLEDSAMYFCASSERGIYTEAFFGQGTRLTVV.

V usage is TRBV2 and J usage is TRBJ1-5; tentatively, D is TRBD1 (5 bases). The germline V gene encodes CDR1 SNHLY and CDR2 FYNNEI. The CDR3 totals 14 residues. Trimming took 6 bases from V and 3 from J, leaving 12 bases between them. The CDR3 protein is CASRGVFPNQPQHF. In DNA, the CDR3 is TGTGCCAGCAGAGGGGTATTTCCCAATCAGCCCCAGCATTTT.

The chain joins TRBV7-6 to TRBJ1-6, with TRBD1 identical over 9 bases. The germline gives CDR1 SGHVS, CDR2 FNYEAQ. This CDR3 is built from 15 residues. J was trimmed by 11 bases and V by 3 bases; bases with no gene match: 8. CDR3 in amino acids: CASSLGDRESTPLHF. As DNA, the CDR3 is TGTGCCAGCAGCTTGGGGGACAGGGAGTCGACACCCCTCCACTTT.

V usage is TRBV7-2 and J usage is TRBJ1-2, with TRBD1 as a possible D gene (6 bases). The CDR3 extends over 16 amino acids. Germline V gene lookup returns CDR1 SGHTA and CDR2 FQGNSA. Deletions cut 5 bases from V and 4 bases from J, with 20 bases between. This chain's CDR3 is CASSPTGSAATYGYTF. CDR3 coding DNA: TGTGCCAGCAGCCCAACAGGGTCGGCGGCTACCTATGGCTACACCTTC.

The V call is TRBV18, the J call TRBJ1-2; D unclear. The germline CDR1 and CDR2 sequences are KGHSH and LQKENI. The CDR3 spans 14 residues. V was pared by 3 bases and J by 2 bases, with 10 bases between. The CDR3 DNA sequence: TGTGCCAGCTCACCCTCTACCGTGAACTATGGCTACACCTTC. Protein product: CASSPSTVNYGYTF.

The genes are TRBV6-1 and TRBJ2-7; 8 bases fit TRBD2. CDR3 length equals 14 residues. Germline values: CDR1 MNHNS, CDR2 SASEGT. The V segment lost 3 bases and the J segment 2 bases; nucleotides outside the gene matches: 3. The CDR3 protein is CASSEPGLAYEQYF. The CDR3 DNA reads as TGTGCCAGCAGTGAGCCGGGACTAGCCTACGAGCAGTACTTC.

This clone was counted a single time. The V gene is TRBV28, the J gene TRBJ2-7, with D perhaps matching TRBD1 (6 bases). This CDR3 has 17 amino acids. The V gene's germline CDR1 is MDHEN and CDR2 SYDVKM. The ends were cut back, 7 bases at V and 3 bases at J, with 25 bases in the middle. CDR3 sequence (DNA): TGTGCCAGCACTTCCAGGGCTGGCGGTGGGGGCCGCTACGAGCAGTACTTC. Protein sequence: CASTSRAGGGGRYEQYF. Supplemented by reference TRBV28 and TRBJ2-7, the full variable domain reads DVKVTQSSRYLVKRTGEKVFLECVQDMDHENMFWYRQDPGLGLRLIYFSYDVKMKEKGDIPEGYSVSREKKERFSLILESASTNQTSMYLCASTSRAGGGGRYEQYFGPGTRLTVT.

The chain couples TRBV28 to TRBJ2-7, with D possibly matching TRBD1 (7 bases). The V gene lost 0 bases and the J gene lost 0 bases, with 12 bases spanning the gap. This CDR3 is 16 amino acids long. Germline CDR1 reads MDHEN; CDR2 reads SYDVKM. This chain's CDR3 is CASSLWGQGGSYEQYF. For the CDR3, the DNA is TGTGCCAGCAGTTTATGGGGCCAGGGGGGCTCCTACGAGCAGTACTTC.

Only one count was recorded for this clone. The chain is built from TRBV5-1 and TRBJ2-5, with D perhaps TRBD1 (5 bases). CDR1 and CDR2 (germline): SGHRS, YFSETQ. The ends were cut back, 0 bases at V and 2 bases at J, with 14 bases in the middle. There are 16 residues in the CDR3. CDR3 sequence: CASSLAAGKGQETQYF. The CDR3 nucleotides read TGCGCCAGCAGCTTGGCGGCAGGGAAGGGTCAAGAGACCCAGTACTTC.

With regard to this clone: The junction differs from germline at one of its ends, possibly a read error. This sequence joins TRBV7-2 and TRBJ2-2, with 9 bases aligning to TRBD2. Germline V gives CDR1 SGHTA, CDR2 FQGNSA. This CDR3 has 16 residues. The CDR3 DNA reads as TGTGCCAGCAGCTTAGAAGGCGGGGGGGCCCCCGGGAAGCTGTTTTTT. It is translated as CASSLEGGGAPGKLFF.

This clone was observed a single time. The J gene is TRBJ1-3, the V gene TRBV7-9, with TRBD1 identical over 7 bases. With 9 bases clipped from V and 8 bases from J, the junction kept 7 bases outside the gene matches. Germline CDR1 reads SEHNR; CDR2 reads FQNEAQ (reference sequence). CDR3 size: 12 residues. The CDR3 DNA follows: TGTGCCAGAGACAGGGTCGGAGACACCATATATTTT. It encodes CARDRVGDTIYF.

V is TRBV4-1 and J is TRBJ1-4, with a possible D match to TRBD1 (6 bases). V dropped 0 bases and J dropped 1 base, with 18 bases sitting between them. Per the germline V gene, CDR1 is MGHRA and CDR2 is YSYEKL. The CDR3 covers 19 residues. The CDR3 DNA reads as TGCGCCAGCAGCCAAGACTTCACAGGGAGGGCGGTAACTAATGAAAAACTGTTTTTT. It is translated as CASSQDFTGRAVTNEKLFF.

The CDR3 is CASTRNWDEQFF. The CDR3 DNA follows: TGTGCCAGCACCAGGAATTGGGATGAGCAGTTCTTC. The chain is built from TRBV2 and TRBJ2-1; D is unresolved. Germline CDR1 and CDR2: SNHLY and FYNNEI. V gave up 7 bases and J gave up 8 bases, with 12 bases separating them. The CDR3 runs to 12 residues.

This chain uses TRBV19 with TRBJ2-1; tentative D call: TRBD1 (6 bases). CDR1 LNHDA and CDR2 SQIVND come from the germline V gene (reference sequence). Trimming cost V 5 bases and J 8 bases, with 13 bases left between them. The length of the CDR3 is 13 residues. DNA of the CDR3: TGTGCCAGTAGTCAACAGGGTATCGATGAGCAGTTCTTC. Amino acid sequence: CASSQQGIDEQFF.

The rearrangement uses TRBV7-2 and TRBJ2-3; 9 nucleotides agree with TRBD2. CDR1 is SGHTA, CDR2 FQGNSA, per germline. Trimming took 5 bases from V and 0 from J; bases not matched to a gene: 9. The CDR3 consists of 17 residues. The chain's CDR3 is CASSIRTSASSTDTQYF. CDR3 nucleotides: TGTGCCAGCAGCATACGGACTAGCGCATCTAGCACAGATACGCAGTATTTT.

This clone was seen a single time. The CDR3 DNA reads TGTGCCAGCAGCTTAAGTATTATTGCGCCCTACGAGCAGTACTTC. It specifies CASSLSIIAPYEQYF. This chain connects TRBV7-2 to TRBJ2-7; D not certain. V dropped 2 bases and J dropped 2 bases, with 13 bases sitting between them. Looked up from germline, CDR1 is SGHTA and CDR2 is FQGNSA. This CDR3 spans 15 amino acids.

The chain employs TRBV28 and TRBJ2-3; 10 bases map to TRBD1. Losses at the gene ends were 2 bases for V and 2 bases for J; bases not matched to a gene: 4. Germline CDR1 is MDHEN and CDR2 is SYDVKM. This CDR3 has 16 amino acids. CDR3 sequence: CASSLTGQGFTDTQYF. The CDR3 DNA reads TGTGCCAGCAGTTTAACGGGACAGGGGTTCACAGATACGCAGTATTTT.

This chain connects TRBV19 to TRBJ1-1, with D tentatively TRBD1 (5 bases). This CDR3 comprises 15 residues. V was pared by 5 bases and J by 7 bases, with 20 bases between. Germline CDR1 is LNHDA and CDR2 is SQIVND (reference sequence). CDR3 sequence reads: CASSSQGGFSSEAFF. The CDR3 bases are TGTGCCAGTAGTTCTCAGGGAGGGTTTTCCAGTGAAGCTTTCTTT. Filled out from reference TRBV19 and TRBJ1-1, the complete variable domain reads DGGITQSPKYLFRKEGQNVTLSCEQNLNHDAMYWYRQDPGQGLRLIYYSQIVNDFQKGDIAEGYSVSREKKESFPLTVTSAQKNPTAFYLCASSSQGGFSSEAFFGQGTRLTVV.

The chain joins TRBV19 to TRBJ2-7, with 9 bases identical to TRBD1. The CDR3 sequence is 15 residues long. CDR1 is LNHDA, CDR2 SQIVND, per germline (reference sequence). J lost 5 bases, V lost 2 bases, and 7 bases had no gene match. The CDR3 region is CASSILGTGRNEQYF. CDR3 nucleotide sequence: TGTGCCAGTAGTATACTGGGGACAGGGCGAAACGAGCAGTACTTC.